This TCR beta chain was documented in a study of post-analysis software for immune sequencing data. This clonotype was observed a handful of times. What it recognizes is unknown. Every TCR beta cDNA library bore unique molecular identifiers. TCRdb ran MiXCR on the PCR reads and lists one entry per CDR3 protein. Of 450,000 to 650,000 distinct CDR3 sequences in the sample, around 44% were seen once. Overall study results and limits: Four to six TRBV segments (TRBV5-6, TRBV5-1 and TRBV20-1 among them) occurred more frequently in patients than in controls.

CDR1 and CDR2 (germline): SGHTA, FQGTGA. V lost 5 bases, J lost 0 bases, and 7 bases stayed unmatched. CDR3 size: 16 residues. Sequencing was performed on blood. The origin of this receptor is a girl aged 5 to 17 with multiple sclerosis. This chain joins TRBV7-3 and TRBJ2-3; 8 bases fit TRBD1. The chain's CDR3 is CASSPRDRSSTDTQYF. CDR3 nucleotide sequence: TGTGCCAGCAGCCCGCGGGACAGGTCTAGCACAGATACGCAGTATTTT.